These 8 T cell receptor beta chains were sequenced from one sample in a study of tumor-infiltrating lymphocytes in primary liver carcinoma. Co-extracted RNA and DNA came from about 19-30 mg of unsorted bulk tissue. The investigators made TCR beta cDNA from approximately 500 ng total RNA, using a constant-region primer. Slightly modified ARM-PCR with three nested multiplex PCR rounds yielded TCR beta libraries. Investigators reported that the first two PCR rounds, at about 9 cycles each, used TRBV1-TRBV30 forward primers with a C-beta reverse primer. MiXCR, run by TCRdb on the multiplex PCR reads, gives a single entry per CDR3 protein. The table shows fewer than 200,000 distinct CDR3 sequences, with around four fifths occurring only once. Sequenced material: tumor tissue from primary liver carcinoma. These receptors originate from a middle-aged man with primary liver carcinoma and hepatitis B virus infection.

In the case of this clonotype: The junction departs from the called germline gene at one end, perhaps through a read error. The chain is built from TRBV29-1 and TRBJ2-5; no definite D call. The CDR3 length is 15 residues. Germline values: CDR1 SQVTM, CDR2 ANQGSEA. The CDR3 bases are TGCAGCGTTGGAGGTCCCGGGCAGTTCCAAAAGACCCAGTACTTC. Translation: CSVGGPGQFQKTQYF.

On this clonotype: The germline gene is not matched at one end of the junction; a read error may be the cause. This chain uses TRBV6-2 or TRBV6-3 with TRBJ2-7; no clear D gene. Germline lookup yields CDR1 MNHEY and CDR2 SVGEGT. This CDR3 is 11 amino acids long. The CDR3 bases are TGTGGCAGCATTTACACCTACGAGCAGTACTTC. Its protein product is CGSIYTYEQYF.

For this clonotype: One junction end disagrees with the germline gene, perhaps due to a read error. The gene calls are TRBV18 and TRBJ2-7; D is uncertain. From germline, CDR1 is KGHSH and CDR2 LQKENI. The CDR3 spans 13 residues. The CDR3 bases are TGTGTCAGCTCACCAGCTGCCGACTACGAGCAGTACTTC. Its translation is CVSSPAADYEQYF. Together with reference TRBV18 and TRBJ2-7, the CDR3 gives the full variable domain: NAGVMQNPRHLVRRRGQEARLRCSPMKGHSHVYWYRQLPEEGLKFMVYLQKENIIDESGMPKERFSAEFPKEGPSILRIQQVVRGDSAAYFCVSSPAADYEQYFGPGTRLTVT.

This clonotype was observed a single time. This likely comes from a read error, as the CDR3 has no conserved phenylalanine or tryptophan at its end. This chain joins TRBV5-1 and TRBJ1-2; D ambiguous. This CDR3 has 13 amino acids. Germline V gene data show CDR1 as SGHRS and CDR2 as YFSETQ. The V end was cut by 5 bases, the J end by 3 bases, with 11 bases between. The CDR3 spells CASSLLSDYGYTI. The CDR3, as DNA: TGCGCCAGCAGTTTACTGTCGGACTATGGCTACACCATC.

On this clonotype: A much more abundant neighbour one base away suggests this may be a read error. J is TRBJ2-7 and V is TRBV24-1, with D maybe TRBD1 (5 bases). The germline gives CDR1 KGHDR, CDR2 SFDVKD. Trimming took 9 bases from V and 5 from J, leaving 10 bases between them. The CDR3 spans 11 residues. CDR3 amino acids: CATSRRDEQYF. The CDR3 nucleotides are TGTGCCACCTCACGCAGGGACGAGCAGTACTTC.

As regards this clonotype: One end of the junction does not line up with germline, which may come from a read error. The rearrangement uses TRBV5-1 and TRBJ2-3, with 8 bases aligning to TRBD1. The CDR3 has 20 residues. Germline V gene data show CDR1 as SGHRS and CDR2 as YFSETQ. Here the CDR3 reads CANRLSGGGPELPSTDTQYF. CDR3 sequence (DNA): TGTGCCAACAGACTTTCAGGGGGCGGCCCTGAGCTGCCTAGCACAGATACGCAGTATTTT.

This clonotype turned up a few times. The rearrangement joins TRBV5-1 to TRBJ2-5, with D unclear. Germline values: CDR1 SGHRS, CDR2 YFSETQ. CDR3 length: 14 residues. The V end lost 0 bases, the J end lost 2 bases, and 8 bases lay between the germline ends. In nucleotides, the CDR3 is TGCGCCAGCAGCTTGGTTGGCGAGCAAGAGACCCAGTACTTC. This encodes CASSLVGEQETQYF.

This chain uses TRBV12-3 or TRBV12-4 with TRBJ1-5; D is unclear. This CDR3 contains 14 residues. V was trimmed by 2 bases and J by 6 bases, leaving 11 bases between them. CDR3 sequence: CASSLRLTIQPQHF. CDR3 DNA sequence: TGTGCCAGCAGTTTACGACTGACCATTCAGCCCCAGCATTTT.